This TCR beta chain emerged from a study of shared clonotypes between healthy human individuals. The assay was immunoSEQ multiplex PCR, and TCRdb's table has in-frame clones only and misses some. The sample has nearly 1 million clones; over 60% are singletons. The CD4+ fraction was divided into a CD45RA+ naive subset and a CD45RA-negative memory subset. The sequencing sample was made of memory CD4+ T cells sorted from blood. Subset in this sample: CD45RA-negative fraction. This TCR derives from a man aged 18 to 29 in good health.

CDR3 protein: CASSKEGGYNEQFF. CDR3 in DNA: TGTGCCAGCAGTAAAGAAGGAGGGTACAATGAGCAGTTCTTC. V gene TRBV2 combines with J gene TRBJ2-1, with a weak D call TRBD2 (6 bases). The V gene lost 5 bases and the J gene lost 4 bases, with 12 bases spanning the gap. The CDR3 runs to 14 residues. Germline V gene lookup returns CDR1 SNHLY and CDR2 FYNNEI. The full variable domain, with the rest looked up from reference TRBV2 and TRBJ2-1, is EPEVTQTPSHQVTQMGQEVILRCVPISNHLYFYWYRQILGQKVEFLVSFYNNEISEKSEIFDDQFSVERPDGSNFTLKIRSTKLEDSAMYFCASSKEGGYNEQFFGPGTRLTVL.